Given below is one TCR beta chain in context. Antigen unknown. This CDR3 has 13 amino acids. Germline lookup yields CDR1 SGHDT and CDR2 YYEEEE. The ends were cut back, 4 bases at V and 8 bases at J, with 15 bases in the middle. This sample was taken from a study of T cells in Graves' hyperthyroidism and ophthalmopathy. RNA transcripts gave rise to amplified TCR beta CDR3 regions. First-round RT-PCR with HTBI primers amplified the TCR CDR3 region. TCRdb fed the multiplex PCR reads into MiXCR, producing one record per CDR3 protein. The sample includes approximately 49,000 distinct CDR3 sequences, roughly 51% of them seen just once. Whole-study results and caveats: With a median lead of approximately 6 months before onset, the model predicted ophthalmopathy. Most clonotypes expanded in the thyroid (above 0.001) were also present in blood. From stable hyperthyroidism, ophthalmopathy was set apart by a 13 V-J model.

This chain links TRBV5-6 with TRBJ1-2, with D perhaps TRBD1 (6 bases). Sequencing used peripheral blood or thyroid tissue (not recorded which). The clonotype originates from a man younger than 30 with Graves' hyperthyroidism. This CDR3 is CASSPVSGGGYTF. The CDR3 coding sequence is TGTGCCAGCAGCCCCGTTAGCGGGGGCGGCTACACCTTC. Full variable domain (missing parts from reference TRBV5-6 and TRBJ1-2): DAGVTQSPTHLIKTRGQQVTLRCSPKSGHDTVSWYQQALGQGPQFIFQYYEEEERQRGNFPDRFSGHQFPNYSSELNVNALLLGDSALYLCASSPVSGGGYTFGSGTRLTVV.